This T cell receptor (beta chain) was identified in a study of T cell repertoires in cytomegalovirus infection (dated by TCRdb to about 2019). General notes on the study: The HLA type of each donor mattered for the analysis, because public TCR beta signatures pointed to carriage of CMV infection along with the matching HLA type. What the authors observed across the whole study: The ex vivo response was dominated by HLA-C-restricted CMV-specific TCR beta clonotypes, which also provided the single most frequent clonotype in two of eight donors. Carriers of CMV infection plus the relevant HLA type were discriminated by the cumulative frequency of public TCR beta family members in the study cohort and in an independent roughly 370-donor cohort.

TCRdb records Illumina HiSeq 1500 as the sequencer. In-frame beta chains were kept once TCRdb had trimmed the public reads at Q25 with fastp and called clones with MiXCR. Rows with one shared CDR3 protein collapse into an entry with the most common genes and DNA. Within this sample are approximately 200,000 distinct CDR3 sequences, with about 20% of them counted one time only. The ten biggest clones cover roughly 20% of the sample. The trim is 3 bases for V and 7 bases for J, with a gap of 9 bases between the germline ends. Inclusive of the bounding cysteine and phenylalanine, the CDR3 is 11 residues long. CDR3 DNA only is kept here, 33 bases in frame from base 1. Via the germline V gene, CDR1 is SQVTM and CDR2 ANQGSEA. This clonotype was observed at least ten times. The antigen it binds to is not known. Nothing much larger sits one base from this clone, and base qualities are not available.

Material for sequencing was CD8+ T cells from PBMCs. The receptor chain draws on TRBV29-1 and TRBJ1-2; the D gene is possibly TRBD1, with 5 bases matching. The TCR sequence derives from a human donor in good health (CMV status not recorded). Some clones in this sample may be carry-over from other donors' samples. The CDR3 reads as follows: CSVDQGIGYTF. The sequence in DNA is TGCAGCGTTGATCAGGGAATTGGCTACACCTTC.